This paragraph reports one T cell receptor beta chain. The sample originates from a study of PD-L1 blockade in urothelial cancer. Study summary: Prior exposure to chemotherapy in patients amounted to 0 to 3 regimens received. Analysis of the blood was performed 3 weeks (second dose) and 6 weeks after treatment start.

Time point described: peripheral blood 6 weeks after treatment start. Repertoires were generated with immunoSEQ multiplex PCR, while TCRdb's copy carries only in-frame clones and drops some. The profile shows about 36,000 clones, about 80% of them singletons. The trim removed 2 bases at V and 8 bases at J, leaving 11 bases unmatched. Germline CDR1 is SEHNR and CDR2 is FQNEAQ (reference sequence). This CDR3 region has 16 residues. The material was PBMCs, obtained around atezolizumab (anti-PD-L1) treatment. The chain has TRBV7-9 and TRBJ1-4; 7 bases fit TRBD1. This receptor was identified in a middle-aged man with urothelial cancer. The CDR3 sequence: CASSLTPTGFGEKLFF. DNA of the CDR3: TGTGCCAGCAGCTTAACCCCGACAGGGTTTGGAGAAAAACTGTTTTTT.